Presented here are 6 T cell receptor beta chains from one specimen sequenced in a study of CD8 T cells in ankylosing spondylitis. MiXCR, applied by TCRdb to the 5' RACE reads, yields one record per CDR3 protein. In the table there are fewer than 200,000 distinct CDR3 sequences, around 20% of which are singletons. Material for sequencing was blood, either unsorted or a sorted T cell fraction (not recorded which). Receptor source: a male donor with ankylosing spondylitis or in good health (not recorded which).

This clonotype occurred a few times. The chain combines TRBV27 with TRBJ1-1; 7 nucleotides agree with TRBD1. The CDR3 has 17 residues. CDR1 is MNHEY and CDR2 is SMNVEV in the germline V gene (reference sequence). Trimming took 4 bases from V and 7 from J; bases not matched to a gene: 18. As DNA, the CDR3 is TGTGCCAGCAGTTCGGGCAGCCGAGGGGGCCCTCAGAGTGAAGCTTTCTTT. Its protein product is CASSSGSRGGPQSEAFF.

This clonotype was counted a few times. This chain connects TRBV16 to TRBJ1-1; D unresolved. V gave up 3 bases and J gave up 0 bases, with 11 bases separating them. Germline CDR1 KGHSY, CDR2 FQNENV. The CDR3 contains 15 residues. The CDR3, as DNA: TGTGCCAGCAGCCAGGAGCTCAGAATGAACACTGAAGCTTTCTTT. This sequence encodes CASSQELRMNTEAFF.

This clonotype occurred a few times. CDR3 sequence: CASSSRTFSTEAFF. The CDR3 coding sequence is TGTGCCAGCAGCTCCAGGACCTTTTCAACTGAAGCTTTCTTT. The chain combines TRBV7-2 with TRBJ1-1; D remains unclear. Looked up from germline, CDR1 is SGHTA and CDR2 is FQGNSA. CDR3 length equals 14 residues. V was cut by 4 bases and J by 5 bases, with 14 bases left in between.

This chain joins TRBV7-2 and TRBJ2-1; D is unresolved. CDR3 length equals 13 residues. CDR1 SGHTA and CDR2 FQGNSA come from the germline V gene. V gave up 5 bases and J gave up 3 bases, with 8 bases separating them. The CDR3 DNA reads as TGTGCCAGCAGCCCCTTTTACTACAATGAGCAGTTCTTC. This sequence encodes CASSPFYYNEQFF.

As to this clonotype: One base away lies a much larger clone, so this may be a sequencing read error. The chain joins TRBV10-2 to TRBJ2-3; D gene ambiguous. Germline values: CDR1 WSHSY, CDR2 SAAADI. V was clipped by 3 bases and J by 5 bases, with 9 bases between them. The CDR3 has 13 amino acids. CDR3 bases: TGCGCCAGCAGTGAACTGCCCGGAGATACGCAGTATTTT. It is translated as CASSELPGDTQYF.

This clonotype was detected a few times. Here the CDR3 reads CASSPSQPSTTVAQYF. DNA of the CDR3: TGTGCCAGCTCACCTAGCCAGCCCTCCACCACAGTGGCGCAGTATTTT. The genes are TRBV18 and TRBJ2-3; D unclear. Trimming shortened V by 3 bases and J by 10 bases, and 23 bases separated the two germline ends. Germline V gene lookup returns CDR1 KGHSH and CDR2 LQKENI. The CDR3 runs to 16 residues.